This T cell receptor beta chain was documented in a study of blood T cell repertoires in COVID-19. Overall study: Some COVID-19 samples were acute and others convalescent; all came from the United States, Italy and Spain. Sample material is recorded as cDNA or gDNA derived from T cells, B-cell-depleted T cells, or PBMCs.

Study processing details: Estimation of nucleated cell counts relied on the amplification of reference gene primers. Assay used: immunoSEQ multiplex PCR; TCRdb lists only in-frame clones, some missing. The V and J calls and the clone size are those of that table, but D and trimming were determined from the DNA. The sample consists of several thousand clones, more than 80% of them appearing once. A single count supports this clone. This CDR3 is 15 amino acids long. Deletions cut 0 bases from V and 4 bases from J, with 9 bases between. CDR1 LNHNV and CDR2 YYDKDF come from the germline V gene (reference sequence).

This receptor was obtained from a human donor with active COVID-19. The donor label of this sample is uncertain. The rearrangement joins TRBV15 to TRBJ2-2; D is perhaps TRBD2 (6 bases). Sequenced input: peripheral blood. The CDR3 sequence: CATSRDRGSTGELFF. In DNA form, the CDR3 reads TGTGCCACCAGCAGAGATCGGGGGTCCACCGGGGAGCTGTTTTTT.